The clone carrying this T cell receptor (beta chain) occurred once. As yet, its antigen is unknown. Collection occurred without any documented infections or immune events in donors. Clones were sequenced by immunoSEQ multiplex PCR, and TCRdb holds only the in-frame ones, with some missing. Among tens of thousands of clones listed, around 90% were seen once. These data come from a study of identifying expanded T cells in peripheral blood. General study results and limits: Variance in clone template counts between two-week samples significantly increased with total template count across all healthy donors. Over around two and four weeks, about 15 and 19 clones changed, versus roughly 1.1 between replicates.

Trimming cost V 4 bases and J 3 bases; bases outside gene matches: 4. CDR1 and CDR2 (germline): MNHEY, SVGAGI. This CDR3 region has 15 residues. The receptor's source is a person aged 18 to 70 in good health. The source material was blood. The chain links TRBV6-5 to TRBJ2-4; TRBD2 matches at 9 bases. CDR3 DNA sequence: TGTGCCAGCAGTTTTCCAGCGGGGGGCAAAAACATTCAGTACTTC. Its translation: CASSFPAGGKNIQYF.